One and the same sample provided the 25 T cell receptor beta chains below, sequenced in a study of cytotoxic CD8 clonotypes in ibrutinib-treated CLL. The data were produced by immunoSEQ multiplex PCR, yet TCRdb's version contains in-frame clones alone and is incomplete. The sample yields 150,000 or so clones, approximately 80% seen once. Material: PBMCs, obtained after 12 months of ibrutinib treatment. The receptors were sampled from a human donor with chronic lymphocytic leukemia.

This chain links TRBV29-1 with TRBJ2-3; D is unresolved. V was cut by 4 bases and J by 1 base, with 12 bases left in between. Germline V lookup: CDR1 SQVTM, CDR2 ANQGSEA. CDR3 length: 14 residues. The CDR3 spells CSVAASSGTDTQYF. The CDR3 DNA sequence: TGCAGCGTTGCAGCTTCCTCTGGCACAGATACGCAGTATTTT.

CDR3 amino acids: CAWNTGGVETQYF. DNA of the CDR3: TGTGCCTGGAACACAGGGGGCGTGGAGACCCAGTACTTC. The rearrangement uses TRBV30 and TRBJ2-5; 9 nucleotides align to TRBD1. This CDR3 is 13 amino acids long. V lost 4 bases and J lost 5; bases outside the gene matches: 5. Germline-derived CDR1 and CDR2 are GTSNPN and SVGIG (reference sequence).

The gene calls are TRBV11-1 and TRBJ1-2; 7 bases map to TRBD1. J lost 5 bases, V lost 4 bases, and 4 bases had no gene match. Germline loops: CDR1 SGHAT, CDR2 FQDESV (reference sequence). CDR3 length: 13 residues. CDR3 protein: CASSSGQRYGYTF. CDR3 nucleotides: TGTGCCAGCAGCTCGGGACAGCGGTATGGCTACACCTTC.

A single count supports this clone. J is TRBJ2-3 and V is TRBV28; D gene unclear. This CDR3 has 18 residues. The ends were cut back, 7 bases at V and 0 bases at J, with 23 bases in the middle. Germline V gene data show CDR1 as MDHEN and CDR2 as SYDVKM. The CDR3: CASTLNSQTPSSTDTQYF. As DNA, the CDR3 is TGTGCCAGCACGCTCAATTCTCAGACACCATCTAGCACAGATACGCAGTATTTT.

CDR3 residues: CASSRERTGNFGANVLTF. The DNA of the CDR3 is TGCGCCAGCAGCCGGGAACGGACAGGCAACTTTGGGGCCAACGTCCTGACTTTC. The genes are TRBV4-3 and TRBJ2-6, with 7 bases identical to TRBD1. CDR1 and CDR2 (germline): LGHNA, YSLEER. This CDR3 is 18 amino acids long. V gave up 4 bases and J gave up 3 bases; unmatched junction bases: 12.

The chain combines TRBV19 with TRBJ2-4, with 14 bases identical to TRBD2. The CDR3 runs 19 residues. The germline gives CDR1 LNHDA, CDR2 SQIVND (reference sequence). Trimming took 2 bases from V and 0 from J; bases not matched to a gene: 6. As DNA, the CDR3 is TGTGCCAGTAGTATAAGGGGACTAGCGGGAGCCCTAGCCAAAAACATTCAGTACTTC. Amino acid sequence: CASSIRGLAGALAKNIQYF.

This chain connects TRBV19 to TRBJ2-7, with 10 positions matching TRBD2. The CDR3 sequence is 15 residues long. Germline CDR1 and CDR2: LNHDA and SQIVND (reference sequence). The junction had 4 bases not matched to a gene; V was cut back by 5 bases and J by 0 bases. For the CDR3, the DNA is TGTGCCAGTAGTCGGAGCGGGAGGGCCTCCTACGAGCAGTACTTC. This translates into CASSRSGRASYEQYF.

The V and J genes are TRBV27 and TRBJ2-7; D unclear. Germline V CDR1 and CDR2: MNHEY, SMNVEV (reference sequence). Trimming shortened V by 2 bases and J by 5 bases, and 13 bases separated the two germline ends. This CDR3 comprises 14 residues. CDR3 sequence: CASSLVGPVHEQYF. DNA of the CDR3: TGTGCCAGCAGTTTAGTAGGGCCGGTCCACGAGCAGTACTTC.

This clone was counted only a few times. This chain uses TRBV2 with TRBJ1-1; D possibly corresponds to TRBD1 (6 bases). CDR1 is SNHLY and CDR2 is FYNNEI in the germline V gene. V lost 7 bases to trimming and J lost 4 bases, with 16 bases between them. The CDR3 consists of 14 residues. The CDR3 loop is CASTGVQVGTEAFF. The DNA of the CDR3 is TGTGCCAGCACAGGGGTCCAGGTCGGCACTGAAGCTTTCTTT.

The table lists this clone with a few counts. This chain connects TRBV10-3 to TRBJ2-7, with D possibly called TRBD1 or TRBD2 (5 bases each). The CDR3 is 13 amino acids. Germline V CDR1 and CDR2: ENHRY, SYGVKD. With 7 bases removed from V and 2 bases from J, the gap between germline ends came to 12 bases. CDR3 sequence: CAIMGTPTYEQYF. As DNA, the CDR3 is TGTGCCATCATGGGGACCCCCACCTACGAGCAGTACTTC.

The chain employs TRBV6-1 and TRBJ2-7, with 11 bases aligning to TRBD2. Germline V gene data show CDR1 as MNHNS and CDR2 as SASEGT. Trimming removed 4 bases from V and 0 bases from J; junction bases left unmatched: 2. CDR3 length equals 15 residues. The CDR3 bases are TGTGCCAGCAGTGCGGGGACTAGCGGCTCCTACGAGCAGTACTTC. This encodes CASSAGTSGSYEQYF.

The chain carries TRBV29-1 and TRBJ2-3, with D perhaps TRBD1 or TRBD2 (5 bases each). V lost 7 bases, J lost 5 bases, and 13 bases lay in between. CDR3 length equals 12 residues. The germline gives CDR1 SQVTM, CDR2 ANQGSEA. For the CDR3, the DNA is TGCAGCGCCTCCAGGGCGGGAGATACGCAGTATTTT. As protein: CSASRAGDTQYF.

The chain carries TRBV10-1 and TRBJ2-1, with TRBD2 matching over 10 bases. V lost 3 bases, J lost 6 bases, and 2 bases stayed unmatched. The CDR3 totals 14 residues. The germline CDR1 and CDR2 sequences are WNHNN and SYGVQD (reference sequence). CDR3 nucleotides: TGCGCCAGCAGTGAAGCGGGAGGGCCCAATGAGCAGTTCTTC. This gives the protein CASSEAGGPNEQFF.

This sequence joins TRBV27 and TRBJ1-4; D is unresolved. The CDR3 has 17 amino acids. The germline CDR1 and CDR2 sequences are MNHEY and SMNVEV (reference sequence). The ends were cut back, 6 bases at V and 0 bases at J, with 17 bases in the middle. CDR3 amino acids: CASSHLRTPATNEKLFF. CDR3 DNA sequence: TGTGCCAGCAGCCACCTTCGAACCCCAGCAACTAATGAAAAACTGTTTTTT.

The V gene is TRBV14, the J gene TRBJ2-5; D gene uncertain. CDR3 size: 16 residues. The ends were cut back, 0 bases at V and 5 bases at J, with 16 bases in the middle. The germline V gene has CDR1 SGHDN and CDR2 FVKESK. The DNA of the CDR3 is TGTGCCAGCAGCCAAGATCGGGCCCGACTCCAGGAGACCCAGTACTTC. It translates to CASSQDRARLQETQYF.

This clone turned up a few times. The chain recombines TRBV18 with TRBJ1-5; D uncertain. V lost 3 bases to trimming and J lost 1 base, with 7 bases between them. The CDR3 runs 14 residues. Germline V gene data show CDR1 as KGHSH and CDR2 as LQKENI. CDR3 region: CASSPSQSNQPQHF. The CDR3 nucleotides read TGTGCCAGCTCACCGAGCCAGAGCAATCAGCCCCAGCATTTT.

V gene TRBV7-9 combines with J gene TRBJ2-5; D may correspond to TRBD1 or TRBD2 (5 bases each). The germline V gene has CDR1 SEHNR and CDR2 FQNEAQ (reference sequence). V was trimmed by 0 bases and J by 5 bases, leaving 13 bases between them. CDR3 length: 15 residues. The CDR3 here is CASSLAGLAQETQYF. In DNA form, the CDR3 reads TGTGCCAGCAGCTTAGCGGGGCTAGCACAGGAGACCCAGTACTTC. The full variable domain, rest sourced from reference TRBV7-9 and TRBJ2-5, is DTGVSQNPRHKITKRGQNVTFRCDPISEHNRLYWYRQTLGQGPEFLTYFQNEAQLEKSRLLSDRFSAERPKGSFSTLEIQRTEQGDSAMYLCASSLAGLAQETQYFGPGTRLLVL.

J is TRBJ2-5 and V is TRBV5-6; D remains ambiguous. CDR3 length: 14 amino acids. V gave up 0 bases and J gave up 4 bases, with 10 bases separating them. The germline CDR1 and CDR2 sequences are SGHDT and YYEEEE. The CDR3 is CASSLVVRTETQYF. The CDR3 nucleotides are TGTGCCAGCAGCTTGGTGGTACGGACAGAGACCCAGTACTTC.

CDR3 sequence reads: CASSNTYGYTF. DNA for the CDR3: TGTGCCAGCAGTAATACCTATGGCTACACCTTC. The chain links TRBV6-5 to TRBJ1-2; the D is unclear. The germline V gene has CDR1 MNHEY and CDR2 SVGAGI. Trimming cost V 5 bases and J 4 bases, with 5 bases left between them. The CDR3 totals 11 residues.

The chain joins TRBV6-1 to TRBJ2-5; 13 positions match TRBD2. J gave up 5 bases and V 7 bases, and 7 bases lay outside the gene matches. The CDR3 runs to 15 residues. Germline lookup yields CDR1 MNHNS and CDR2 SASEGT. For the CDR3, the DNA is TGTGCCAGCAAAACTAGCGGGAGGGCCCCCGAGACCCAGTACTTC. It translates to CASKTSGRAPETQYF.

The gene calls are TRBV5-1 and TRBJ1-2; D ambiguous. Germline CDR1 SGHRS, CDR2 YFSETQ. Trimming removed 4 bases from V and 8 bases from J, with 18 bases in between. There are 14 residues in the CDR3. This CDR3 is CASSPDQVPPGYTF. CDR3 sequence (DNA): TGCGCCAGCAGCCCGGACCAGGTACCACCCGGCTACACCTTC. Filled out from reference TRBV5-1 and TRBJ1-2, the complete variable domain reads KAGVTQTPRYLIKTRGQQVTLSCSPISGHRSVSWYQQTPGQGLQFLFEYFSETQRNKGNFPGRFSGRQFSNSRSEMNVSTLELGDSALYLCASSPDQVPPGYTFGSGTRLTVV.

Details on this clone: This sample includes further DNA sequences coding for the same CDR3. This rearrangement joins TRBV18 to TRBJ2-1, with TRBD2 matching over 13 bases. The CDR3 contains 17 residues. J lost 0 bases, V lost 1 base, and 0 bases had no gene match. Germline CDR1 is KGHSH and CDR2 is LQKENI. CDR3 DNA sequence: TGTGCCAGCTCACCACGGACTAGCGGGAGCTCCTACAATGAGCAGTTCTTC. It encodes CASSPRTSGSSYNEQFF.

CDR3 DNA: TGTGCCAGCAGTTCATTCCTTACCCAGACAGGGAACATTCAGTACTTC. Residues: CASSSFLTQTGNIQYF. The chain carries TRBV27 and TRBJ2-4; the match to TRBD1 covers 7 bases. Germline-derived CDR1 and CDR2 are MNHEY and SMNVEV (reference sequence). V shed 4 bases, J shed 7 bases, and the junction held 13 bases outside the gene matches. The CDR3 has 16 amino acids.

This clone came up a few times. The chain links TRBV5-1 to TRBJ2-7; D remains ambiguous. Trimming removed 0 bases at V and 3 bases at J, with 10 bases between. CDR1 and CDR2 (germline): SGHRS, YFSETQ. The CDR3 is 14 residues long. CDR3 sequence reads: CASSLAGSFYEQYF. The CDR3 DNA reads TGCGCCAGCAGCTTGGCCGGCAGCTTCTACGAGCAGTACTTC.

The chain is built from TRBV18 and TRBJ2-2; weak D call: TRBD1 (6 bases). The CDR3 contains 14 residues. Trimming removed 4 bases from V and 6 bases from J, with 12 bases in between. Germline values: CDR1 KGHSH, CDR2 LQKENI. CDR3 region: CASSLLRGSGELFF. In DNA, the CDR3 is TGTGCCAGCTCACTGCTCAGGGGATCCGGGGAGCTGTTTTTT.